This record concerns one T cell receptor (beta chain) sequence. This CDR3 is 13 amino acids long. Germline-derived CDR1 and CDR2 are GTSNPN and SVGIG (reference sequence). The V and J ends lost 3 bases and 9 bases, in that order; junction bases with no gene match: 10. This sample stems from a study of blood T cell repertoires in COVID-19. TCRdb's table, derived via immunoSEQ multiplex PCR, lists solely in-frame clones and lacks some. The table has over 100,000 clones, 75% to 85% seen once. Sequenced sample: peripheral blood. The receptor's source is a man aged 65 to 79 with acute or convalescent COVID-19. The V call is TRBV30, the J call TRBJ1-1; 7 bases map to TRBD1. CDR3 nucleotides: TGTGCCTGGAGCGGGGACAGCACACTCAAAGCTTTCTTT. Protein sequence: CAWSGDSTLKAFF.